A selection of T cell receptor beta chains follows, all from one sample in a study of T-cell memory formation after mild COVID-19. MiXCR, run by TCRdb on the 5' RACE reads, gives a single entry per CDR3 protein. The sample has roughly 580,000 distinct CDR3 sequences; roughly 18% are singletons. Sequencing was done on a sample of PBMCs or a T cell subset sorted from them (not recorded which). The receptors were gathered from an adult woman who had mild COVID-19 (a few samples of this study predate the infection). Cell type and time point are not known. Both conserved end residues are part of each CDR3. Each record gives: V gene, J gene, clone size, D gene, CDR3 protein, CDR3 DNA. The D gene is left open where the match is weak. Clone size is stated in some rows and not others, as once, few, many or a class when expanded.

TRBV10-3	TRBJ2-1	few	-	CAISEAGGFFNEQFF	TGTGCCATCAGTGAGGCGGGCGGATTTTTCAATGAGCAGTTCTTC
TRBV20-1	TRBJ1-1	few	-	CSAGPTAHTEAFF	TGCAGTGCCGGGCCGACCGCACACACTGAAGCTTTCTTT
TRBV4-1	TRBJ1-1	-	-	CASSPTRPLNTEAFF	TGCGCCAGCAGCCCAACACGGCCCCTGAACACTGAAGCTTTCTTT
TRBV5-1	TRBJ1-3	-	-	CASSLGGISGNTIYF	TGCGCCAGCAGCTTGGGGGGGATCTCTGGAAACACCATATATTTT
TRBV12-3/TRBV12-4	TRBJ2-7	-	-	CASSFDRGPKGEQYF	TGTGCCAGCAGTTTTGATAGGGGCCCAAAAGGCGAGCAGTACTTC
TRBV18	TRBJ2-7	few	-	CASSSLVSYEQYF	TGTGCCAGCTCCTCTCTTGTGTCCTACGAGCAGTACTTC
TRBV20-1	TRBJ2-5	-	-	CSASPPVERVLETQYF	TGCAGTGCTAGTCCCCCCGTCGAGAGGGTCCTAGAGACCCAGTACTTC
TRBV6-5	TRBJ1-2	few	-	CASRTRQGPRFGYTF	TGTGCCAGCAGAACCAGGCAAGGGCCTCGGTTTGGCTACACCTTC
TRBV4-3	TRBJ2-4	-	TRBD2	CASSQAGTSGAKNIQYF	TGCGCCAGCAGCCAAGCCGGGACTAGCGGGGCCAAAAACATTCAGTACTTC
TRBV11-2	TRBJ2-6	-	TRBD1	CASSSTGFGANVLTF	TGTGCCAGCAGCTCGACAGGGTTTGGGGCCAACGTCCTGACTTTC
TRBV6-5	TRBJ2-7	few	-	CASSYSDRGSYEQYF	TGTGCCAGCAGTTACTCCGACAGAGGCTCCTACGAGCAGTACTTC
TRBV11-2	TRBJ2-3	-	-	CASSLDRGGPVDTQYF	TGTGCCAGCAGCTTAGATCGAGGGGGGCCGGTAGATACGCAGTATTTT
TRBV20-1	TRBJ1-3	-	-	CSATSSGNTIYF	TGCAGTGCTACAAGTTCTGGAAACACCATATATTTT
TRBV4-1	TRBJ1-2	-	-	CASSQVAGRSLYGDTF	TGCGCCAGCAGCCAAGTCGCGGGGAGAAGCCTGTATGGGGACACCTTC
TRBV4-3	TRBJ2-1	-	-	CASSQEDGLSYNEQFF	TGCGCCAGCAGCCAAGAAGACGGGCTCTCCTACAATGAGCAGTTCTTC
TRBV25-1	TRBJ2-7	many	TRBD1	CASSGQGDEQYF	TGTGCCAGCAGTGGGCAGGGGGACGAGCAGTACTTC
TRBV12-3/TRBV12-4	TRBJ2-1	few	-	CASSFEGGYEQFF	TGTGCCAGCAGCTTCGAGGGGGGCTATGAGCAGTTCTTC
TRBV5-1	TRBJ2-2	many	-	CASSFSLQENTGELFF	TGCGCCAGCAGCTTCTCCCTACAGGAGAACACCGGGGAGCTGTTTTTT
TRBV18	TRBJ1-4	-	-	CASAWGSTNEKLFF	TGTGCCAGCGCTTGGGGGTCGACTAATGAAAAACTGTTTTTT
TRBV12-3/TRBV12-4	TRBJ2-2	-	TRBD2	CASSQSWASGYYANTGELFF	TGTGCCAGCAGTCAGAGTTGGGCTAGCGGCTACTACGCGAACACCGGGGAGCTGTTTTTT
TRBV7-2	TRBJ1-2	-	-	CASSLEQLTGYGYTF	TGTGCCAGCAGCTTAGAACAGTTAACCGGCTATGGCTACACCTTC
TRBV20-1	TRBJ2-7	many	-	CSASPGNRYEQYF	TGCAGTGCTAGTCCAGGGAACCGCTACGAGCAGTACTTC
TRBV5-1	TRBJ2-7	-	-	CASTYGASQRDINYEQYF	TGCGCCAGCACGTACGGGGCCAGTCAGCGGGACATTAACTACGAGCAGTACTTC
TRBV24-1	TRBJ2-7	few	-	CATSDSLVPTYEQYF	TGTGCCACCAGTGACTCACTAGTACCGACATACGAGCAGTACTTC
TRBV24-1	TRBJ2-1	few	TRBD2	CATSDPGTSVYNEQFF	TGTGCCACCAGTGACCCCGGGACTAGCGTCTACAATGAGCAGTTCTTC
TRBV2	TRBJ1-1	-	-	CASRWGGMNTEAFF	TGTGCCAGCAGATGGGGGGGAATGAACACTGAAGCTTTCTTT
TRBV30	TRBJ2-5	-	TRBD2	CAWSSGGTSYETQYF	TGTGCCTGGAGTTCCGGAGGGACTAGCTACGAGACCCAGTACTTC
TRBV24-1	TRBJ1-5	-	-	CATSDGARQALNQPQHF	TGTGCCACCAGTGATGGGGCTCGGCAGGCCCTCAATCAGCCCCAGCATTTT
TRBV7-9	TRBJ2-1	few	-	CASSLAHAGLIHNEQFF	TGTGCCAGCAGCTTAGCGCACGCGGGACTTATCCACAATGAGCAGTTCTTC
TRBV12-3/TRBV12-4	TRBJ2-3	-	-	CASSSIPDPSTDTQYF	TGTGCCAGCAGTTCGATCCCGGACCCCAGCACAGATACGCAGTATTTT
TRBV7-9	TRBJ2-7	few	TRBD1	CASSLADRGGPYEQYF	TGTGCCAGCAGCTTAGCCGACAGGGGTGGGCCCTACGAGCAGTACTTC
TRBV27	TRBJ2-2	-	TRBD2	CASREVAGGYANTGELFF	TGTGCCAGCAGAGAGGTAGCGGGGGGTTATGCGAACACCGGGGAGCTGTTTTTT
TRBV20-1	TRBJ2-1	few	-	CSARVQIAAAEQFF	TGCAGTGCTAGAGTTCAAATAGCGGCAGCTGAGCAGTTCTTC
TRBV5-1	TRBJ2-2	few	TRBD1	CASRWTGNTGELFF	TGCGCCAGCAGATGGACAGGGAACACCGGGGAGCTGTTTTTT
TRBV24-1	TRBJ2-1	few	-	CATSADVPNNEQFF	TGTGCCACCAGTGCGGACGTACCAAACAATGAGCAGTTCTTC
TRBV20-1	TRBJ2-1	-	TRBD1	CSARPGQVGHNEQFF	TGCAGTGCTAGACCTGGACAGGTCGGCCACAATGAGCAGTTCTTC
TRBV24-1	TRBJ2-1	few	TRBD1	CATSDFDRGGSNEQFF	TGTGCCACCAGTGATTTCGACAGGGGTGGAAGCAATGAGCAGTTCTTC
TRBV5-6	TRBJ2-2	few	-	CASSSGFVANTGELFF	TGTGCCAGCAGCTCTGGTTTCGTGGCGAACACCGGGGAGCTGTTTTTT
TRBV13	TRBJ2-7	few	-	CASSSPTATYEQYF	TGTGCCAGCAGCTCCCCGACGGCGACCTACGAGCAGTACTTC
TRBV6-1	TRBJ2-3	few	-	CASSVGGMRDTQYF	TGTGCCAGCAGCGTGGGGGGTATGCGAGATACGCAGTATTTT
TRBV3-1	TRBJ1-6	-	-	CASSQGGHSPLHF	TGTGCCAGCAGCCAAGGCGGGCATTCACCCCTCCACTTT
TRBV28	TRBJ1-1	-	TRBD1	CASGYYSQGAAEAFF	TGTGCCAGCGGGTATTACTCACAGGGGGCGGCTGAAGCTTTCTTT
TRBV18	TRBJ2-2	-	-	CASSHGHTNTGELFF	TGTGCCAGCTCACATGGACATACGAACACCGGGGAGCTGTTTTTT
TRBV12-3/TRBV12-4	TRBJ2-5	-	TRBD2	CASSPQATLAGVETQYF	TGTGCCAGCAGTCCTCAGGCGACCCTAGCGGGCGTAGAGACCCAGTACTTC
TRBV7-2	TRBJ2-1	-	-	CASSSSTVNNEQFF	TGTGCCAGCAGCTCCAGTACCGTCAACAATGAGCAGTTCTTC
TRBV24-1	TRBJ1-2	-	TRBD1	CATSKAGTANYGYTF	TGTGCCACCAGTAAGGCCGGGACAGCTAACTATGGCTACACCTTC
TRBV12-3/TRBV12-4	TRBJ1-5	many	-	CASSPGSHQPQHF	TGTGCCAGCAGTCCCGGGTCGCATCAGCCCCAGCATTTT